These 20 T cell receptor beta chains were sequenced from one sample in a study of blood T cells in healthy people across ages. A sample-barcoded 5' primer and a J-beta primer mix were used in a second PCR of roughly 7 to 12 cycles. TCRdb called the 5' RACE reads again in MiXCR, with one record for every CDR3 protein. Here the sample spans approximately 850,000 distinct CDR3 sequences, 40% to 50% being singletons. Specimen: blood. Source of these receptors: a man in his fifties or sixties in good health.

This chain uses TRBV29-1 with TRBJ2-2; no reliable D call. Germline CDR1 is SQVTM and CDR2 is ANQGSEA. The V end lost 0 bases, the J end lost 3 bases, and 8 bases lay between the germline ends. The CDR3 spans 14 residues. The CDR3 DNA is TGCAGCGTTGAAGATTCCTTCCACACCGGGGAGCTGTTTTTT. This sequence encodes CSVEDSFHTGELFF.

J is TRBJ2-1 and V is TRBV3-1; the D call may be TRBD1 or TRBD2 (5 bases each). The V end was cut by 6 bases, the J end by 7 bases, with 16 bases between. There are 14 residues in the CDR3. The germline V gene has CDR1 LGHDT and CDR2 YNNKEL (reference sequence). The chain's CDR3 is CASSLWGTSNEQFF. DNA of the CDR3: TGTGCCAGCAGTTTATGGGGGACCTCGAATGAGCAGTTCTTC.

The rearrangement joins TRBV12-5 to TRBJ2-5, with 8 bases identical to TRBD2. The CDR3 is made up of 16 amino acids. Unmatched junction bases numbered 9, after V lost 3 bases and J lost 3 bases. Germline values: CDR1 LGHNT, CDR2 FRNRAP. CDR3 DNA sequence: TGTGCTAGTGGTTTTCGTTCCGGGACTAGGAAAGAGACCCAGTACTTC. Its translation: CASGFRSGTRKETQYF.

The chain recombines TRBV15 with TRBJ1-1; D gene unclear. The CDR3 has 14 amino acids. The ends were cut back, 0 bases at V and 4 bases at J, with 9 bases in the middle. Germline V gene lookup returns CDR1 LNHNV and CDR2 YYDKDF (reference sequence). The CDR3 loop is CATSRDHAGTEAFF. The CDR3 DNA sequence: TGTGCCACCAGCAGAGATCATGCGGGCACTGAAGCTTTCTTT.

This clonotype appeared a few times. This chain connects TRBV3-1 to TRBJ2-7; TRBD2 agrees at 8 bases. The V gene's germline CDR1 is LGHDT and CDR2 YNNKEL (reference sequence). The CDR3 extends over 14 amino acids. V was clipped by 2 bases and J by 1 base; unmatched bases: 1. DNA for the CDR3: TGTGCCAGCAGCCAACTAGCGGGTTCCTACGAGCAGTACTTC. As protein: CASSQLAGSYEQYF.

The rearrangement links TRBV12-3 or TRBV12-4 to TRBJ2-7; D could derive from TRBD1 or TRBD2 (5 bases each). The V gene lost 3 bases and the J gene lost 2 bases, with 14 bases spanning the gap. The CDR3 totals 15 residues. CDR3 residues: CASSFLGGGTYEQYF. The CDR3 DNA follows: TGTGCCAGCAGTTTTTTGGGTGGGGGAACCTACGAGCAGTACTTC.

The V call is TRBV6-2 or TRBV6-3, the J call TRBJ2-5, with 10 bases that match TRBD2. Germline loops: CDR1 MNHEY, CDR2 SVGEGT. Germline trimming cut 2 bases from V and 5 bases from J; bases unmatched to any gene: 8. The CDR3 extends over 16 amino acids. The CDR3 DNA reads as TGTGCCAGCAGTTACATTAGCGGGGGGACTTCGGAGACCCAGTACTTC. Amino acid sequence: CASSYISGGTSETQYF.

This clonotype has just a few counts. The V call is TRBV20-1, the J call TRBJ2-1; the D is unclear. The CDR3 has 17 amino acids. CDR1 is DFQATT, CDR2 SNEGSKA, per germline (reference sequence). Trimming removed 0 bases from V and 6 bases from J, with 21 bases in between. CDR3 residues: CSARDTSVGRVGNEQFF. DNA of the CDR3: TGCAGTGCTAGAGATACCTCCGTTGGCCGCGTCGGCAATGAGCAGTTCTTC.

The chain combines TRBV20-1 with TRBJ2-7, with 7 bases aligning to TRBD1. CDR1 is DFQATT, CDR2 SNEGSKA, per germline (reference sequence). CDR3 length equals 15 residues. J gave up 2 bases and V 5 bases, and 12 bases lay outside the gene matches. CDR3 loop: CSAQRGQVGTYEQYF. CDR3 nucleotide sequence: TGCAGTGCTCAAAGAGGACAGGTCGGGACCTACGAGCAGTACTTC.

This clonotype appeared a few times. CDR3 in amino acids: CAISVGSLETQYF. The CDR3 region has the DNA TGTGCCATCAGTGTCGGGTCACTAGAGACCCAGTACTTC. The chain has TRBV10-3 and TRBJ2-4; no firm D call. Judging by the DNA end, TRBJ2-5 fits better; the J call may be wrong. The CDR3 extends over 13 amino acids. CDR1 ENHRY and CDR2 SYGVKD come from the germline V gene.

This clonotype showed up many times. V gene TRBV4-3 combines with J gene TRBJ2-3; D is possibly TRBD2 (6 bases). Germline V gene data show CDR1 as LGHNA and CDR2 as YSLEER. The CDR3 runs 14 residues. V lost 4 bases to trimming and J lost 4 bases, with 12 bases between them. As DNA, the CDR3 is TGCGCCAGCAGCCGCCGACTAGAGGCAGATACGCAGTATTTT. Residues: CASSRRLEADTQYF.

This clonotype was seen once. The chain recombines TRBV5-6 with TRBJ2-5, with D perhaps TRBD2 (5 bases). Germline V gene lookup returns CDR1 SGHDT and CDR2 YYEEEE. The CDR3 loop spans 14 amino acids. V was shortened by 4 bases and J by 0 bases, with 10 bases between the two germline ends. CDR3 DNA sequence: TGTGCCAGCAGCGGAGGATACTACCAAGAGACCCAGTACTTC. Amino acids: CASSGGYYQETQYF.

The chain has TRBV11-1 and TRBJ2-4; weak D call: TRBD1 (6 bases). The J call may be wrong; the DNA end is better matched by TRBJ2-7. The CDR3 spans 14 residues. The germline V gene encodes CDR1 SGHAT and CDR2 FQDESV (reference sequence). The CDR3 DNA follows: TGTGCCAGCAGTAACAACAGGGCCCCCTACGAGCAGTACTTC. Translating gives CASSNNRAPYEQYF.

This clonotype was seen many times. The chain carries TRBV15 and TRBJ2-1; D is unclear. Trimming stripped 0 bases from V and 6 bases from J, with 15 bases between. The CDR3 is 16 residues long. Germline V gene lookup returns CDR1 LNHNV and CDR2 YYDKDF (reference sequence). Written as DNA, the CDR3 is TGTGCCACCAGCAGAGATCCCGGGCTTCGGATCAATGAGCAGTTCTTC. Translated: CATSRDPGLRINEQFF.

This chain uses TRBV5-4 with TRBJ1-1, with TRBD1 matching 8 bases. Germline V gene lookup returns CDR1 SGHNT and CDR2 YYREEE (reference sequence). The CDR3 has 16 residues. The J segment lost 3 bases and the V segment lost 4 bases, leaving 11 bases of the junction unmatched. CDR3 coding DNA: TGTGCCAGCAGCAAGGGACAGGCGGCGGGTGACACTGAAGCTTTCTTT. Translation: CASSKGQAAGDTEAFF.

V gene TRBV20-1 combines with J gene TRBJ1-1, with 8 bases aligning to TRBD1. The CDR3 has 13 amino acids. The germline CDR1 and CDR2 sequences are DFQATT and SNEGSKA (reference sequence). V was pared by 2 bases and J by 4 bases, with 3 bases of the junction left unmatched. The DNA of the CDR3 is TGCAGTGCTAGAAACAGGGGGGGCACTGAAGCTTTCTTT. Its protein is CSARNRGGTEAFF.

CDR3 DNA sequence: TGTGCCAGCAGTTCGACCCGCCGGACCCAGTACTTC. It is translated as CASSSTRRTQYF. The V gene is TRBV12-3 or TRBV12-4, the J gene TRBJ2-5; no clear D gene. The length of the CDR3 is 12 residues. Trimming cost V 4 bases and J 7 bases, with 10 bases left between them.

V usage is TRBV20-1 and J usage is TRBJ2-7; D assignment may be TRBD1 or TRBD2 (5 bases each). Trimming shortened V by 3 bases and J by 4 bases, and 16 bases separated the two germline ends. The CDR3 length is 14 residues. In germline, CDR1 is DFQATT, CDR2 SNEGSKA (reference sequence). CDR3 DNA: TGCAGTGCTAGGGGACCGGAAGGGTCTTACGAGCAGTACTTC. Its protein product is CSARGPEGSYEQYF.

The table lists this clonotype with a few counts. The V and J genes are TRBV12-5 and TRBJ1-2, with D perhaps matching TRBD1 (5 bases). The CDR3 runs 15 residues. V lost 1 base, J lost 6 bases, and 15 bases lay in between. Germline assignment: CDR1 LGHNT and CDR2 FRNRAP. Here the CDR3 DNA reads TGTGCTAGTGGTTTGGGCTCTTGGGGGGAGGATGGCTACACCTTC. It specifies CASGLGSWGEDGYTF.

This clonotype was counted ten times or more. The rearrangement uses TRBV29-1 and TRBJ2-5; the D gene is possibly TRBD1 (6 bases). From germline, CDR1 is SQVTM and CDR2 ANQGSEA. Deletions cut 7 bases from V and 0 bases from J, with 15 bases between. The CDR3 covers 14 residues. The CDR3 reads CSATGTPNQETQYF. DNA for the CDR3: TGCAGCGCCACCGGGACACCAAACCAAGAGACCCAGTACTTC.